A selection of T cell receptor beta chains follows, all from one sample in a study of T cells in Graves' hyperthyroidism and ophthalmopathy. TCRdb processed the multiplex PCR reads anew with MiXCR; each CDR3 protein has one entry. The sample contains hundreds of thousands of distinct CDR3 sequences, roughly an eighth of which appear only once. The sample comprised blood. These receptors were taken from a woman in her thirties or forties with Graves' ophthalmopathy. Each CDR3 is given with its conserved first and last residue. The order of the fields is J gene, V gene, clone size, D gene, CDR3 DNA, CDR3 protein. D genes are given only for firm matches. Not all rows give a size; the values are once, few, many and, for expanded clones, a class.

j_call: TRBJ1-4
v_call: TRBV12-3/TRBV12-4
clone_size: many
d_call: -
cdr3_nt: TGTGCCAGCAGTTTATCACGGAATGAAAAACTGTTTTTT
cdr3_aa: CASSLSRNEKLFF

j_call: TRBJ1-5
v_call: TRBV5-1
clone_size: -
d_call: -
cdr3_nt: TGCGCCCCAGAGCGGGAAGAGGGCCCCTCTCAGCCCCAGCATTTT
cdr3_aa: CAPEREEGPSQPQHF

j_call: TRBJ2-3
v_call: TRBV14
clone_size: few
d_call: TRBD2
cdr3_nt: TGTGCCAGCAGCCTCACTAGCGGGGTCCGGGGGTATTTT
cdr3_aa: CASSLTSGVRGYF

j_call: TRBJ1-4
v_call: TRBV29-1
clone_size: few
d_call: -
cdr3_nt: TGCAGCGCCCAGGACAATGCTAATGAAAAACTGTTTTTT
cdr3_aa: CSAQDNANEKLFF

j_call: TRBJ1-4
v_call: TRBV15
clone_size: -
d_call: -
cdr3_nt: TGTGCCACCAGCAGAGACCAATTAGGCAAGCAAAAACTGTTTTTT
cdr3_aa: CATSRDQLGKQKLFF

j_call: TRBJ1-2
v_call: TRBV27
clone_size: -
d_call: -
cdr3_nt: TGTGCCAGCAGTTCTTCTCGGTGGGGGCTGGGCTACACCTTC
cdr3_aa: CASSSSRWGLGYTF

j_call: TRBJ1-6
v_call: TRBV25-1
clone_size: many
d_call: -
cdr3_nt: TGTGCCAGCAGTCGGTCCGACTATTCACCCCTCCACTTT
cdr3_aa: CASSRSDYSPLHF

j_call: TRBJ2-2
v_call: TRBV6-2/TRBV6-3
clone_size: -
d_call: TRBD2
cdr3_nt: TGTGCCAGCAGTCCCCCGATGGGCGGGGGAGGGAACACCGGGGAGCTGTTTTTT
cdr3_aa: CASSPPMGGGGNTGELFF

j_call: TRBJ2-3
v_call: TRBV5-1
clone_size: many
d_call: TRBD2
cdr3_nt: TGCGCCAGCAGCTTGGGTAGCGGGGGTTCTACGCAGTATTTT
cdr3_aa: CASSLGSGGSTQYF

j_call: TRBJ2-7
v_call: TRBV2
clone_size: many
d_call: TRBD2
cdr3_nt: TGTGCCAGCAGGAGGCCGGGACTAGCCCCAGGCGAGCAGTACTTC
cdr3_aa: CASRRPGLAPGEQYF

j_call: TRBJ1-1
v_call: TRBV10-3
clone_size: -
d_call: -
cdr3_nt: TGTGCCATCGGTCAGGGGAGGAACACTGAAGCTTTCTTT
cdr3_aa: CAIGQGRNTEAFF

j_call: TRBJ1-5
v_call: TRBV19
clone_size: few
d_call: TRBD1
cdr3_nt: TGTGCCAGTAGTATTCGGACAGGACAGACGAATCAGCCCCAGCATTTT
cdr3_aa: CASSIRTGQTNQPQHF

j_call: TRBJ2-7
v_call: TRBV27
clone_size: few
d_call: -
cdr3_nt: TGTGCCAGCAGTTCAGGAATGGCGTCCTACGAGCAGTACTTC
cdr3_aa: CASSSGMASYEQYF

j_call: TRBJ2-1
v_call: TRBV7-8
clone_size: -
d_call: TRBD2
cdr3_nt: TGTGCCAGCAGCCTGCCTAGCGGAGGGGCGAGGCAGTTCTTC
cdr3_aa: CASSLPSGGARQFF

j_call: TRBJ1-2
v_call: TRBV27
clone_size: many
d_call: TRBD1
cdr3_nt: TGTGCCAGCAGGGTCGGAGGGGGGACAGGGGGAAAGTATGGCTACACCTTC
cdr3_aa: CASRVGGGTGGKYGYTF

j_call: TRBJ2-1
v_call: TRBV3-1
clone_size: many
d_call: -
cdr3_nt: TGTGCCAGCAGCCAGTATACTAATGAGCAGTTCTTC
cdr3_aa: CASSQYTNEQFF

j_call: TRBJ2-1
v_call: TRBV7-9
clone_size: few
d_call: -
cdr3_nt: TGTGCCAGCAGCTGGGCATCTTACAATGAGCAGTTCTTC
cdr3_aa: CASSWASYNEQFF

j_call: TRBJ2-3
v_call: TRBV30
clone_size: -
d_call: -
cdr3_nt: TGTGCCTGGAGCGCAGATACGCAGTATTTT
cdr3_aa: CAWSADTQYF

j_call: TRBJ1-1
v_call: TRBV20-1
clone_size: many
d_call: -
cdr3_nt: TGCAGTGCGCGGGACATGATGAACACTGAAGCTTTCTTT
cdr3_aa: CSARDMMNTEAFF

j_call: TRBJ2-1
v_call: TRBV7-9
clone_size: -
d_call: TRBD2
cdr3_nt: TGTGCCAGCAGCTTCCAGACTAGCGGATACTCCTACAATGAGCAGTTCTTC
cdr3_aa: CASSFQTSGYSYNEQFF

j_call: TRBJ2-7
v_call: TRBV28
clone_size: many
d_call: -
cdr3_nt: TGTGCCAGCAGTTCTATGGGGGAGAGCTCCTACGAGCAGTACTTC
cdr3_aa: CASSSMGESSYEQYF

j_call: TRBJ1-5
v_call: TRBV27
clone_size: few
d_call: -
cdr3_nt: TGTGCCAGCAGTTTAACCAGGGGTCAGCCCCAGCATTTT
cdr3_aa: CASSLTRGQPQHF

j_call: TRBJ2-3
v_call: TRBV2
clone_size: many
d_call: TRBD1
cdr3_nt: TGTGCCAGCAGTCAACCGGGACAGGGGGCATATACGCAGTATTTT
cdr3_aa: CASSQPGQGAYTQYF

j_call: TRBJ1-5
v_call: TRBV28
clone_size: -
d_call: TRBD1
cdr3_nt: TGTGCCAGCAATTTAAAACAGGGGAATGGACAGCCCCAGCATTTT
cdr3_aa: CASNLKQGNGQPQHF

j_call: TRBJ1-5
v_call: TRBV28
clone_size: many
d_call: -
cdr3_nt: TGTGCCAGCAGTTTAACGGTGAACAATCAGCCCCAGCATTTT
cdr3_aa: CASSLTVNNQPQHF

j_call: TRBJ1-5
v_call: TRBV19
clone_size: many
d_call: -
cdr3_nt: TGTGCCAGTACGCTCGTGTTCTCAGGTCAGCCCCAGCATTTT
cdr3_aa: CASTLVFSGQPQHF

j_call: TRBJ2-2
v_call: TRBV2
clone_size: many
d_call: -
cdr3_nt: TGTGCCAGCAGAGCCGACAGACCGAACACCGGGGAGCTGTTTTTT
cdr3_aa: CASRADRPNTGELFF

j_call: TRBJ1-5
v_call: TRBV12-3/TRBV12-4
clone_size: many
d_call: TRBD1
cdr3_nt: TGTGCCAGCAGTCCGTATACAGGGGGCATGGGCAATCAGCCCCAGCATTTT
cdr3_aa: CASSPYTGGMGNQPQHF

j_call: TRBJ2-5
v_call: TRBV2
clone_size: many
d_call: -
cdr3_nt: TGTGCCATCGATAAACAGGGAAAATACCAAGAGACCCAGTACTTC
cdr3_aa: CAIDKQGKYQETQYF

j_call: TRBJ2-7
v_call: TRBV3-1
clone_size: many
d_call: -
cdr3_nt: TGTGCCAGCAGCAAGGGTACCTACGAGCAGTACTTC
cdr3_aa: CASSKGTYEQYF

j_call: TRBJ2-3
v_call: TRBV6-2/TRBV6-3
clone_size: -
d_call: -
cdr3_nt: TGTGCCAGCAGAGCCAAGGGGTTCACCCCCCAGTATTTT
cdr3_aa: CASRAKGFTPQYF

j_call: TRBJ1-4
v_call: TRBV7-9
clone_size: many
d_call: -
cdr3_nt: TGTGCCAGCAGCCCGAGCGACTTTGGACCTAATGAAAAACTGTTTTTT
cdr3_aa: CASSPSDFGPNEKLFF

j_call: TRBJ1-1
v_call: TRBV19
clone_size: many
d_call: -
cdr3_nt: TGTGCCAGTATCCCCGCGGGGTCCACTGAAGCTTTCTTT
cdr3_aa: CASIPAGSTEAFF

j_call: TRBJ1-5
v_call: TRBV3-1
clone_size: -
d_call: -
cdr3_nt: TGTGCCAGCAGCGTAAACCGGGGCCAGCCCCAGCATTTT
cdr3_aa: CASSVNRGQPQHF

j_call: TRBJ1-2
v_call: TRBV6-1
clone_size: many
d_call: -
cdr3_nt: TGTGCCAGCAGTGAAAAGGTGGTCAGGGATGGCTACACCTTC
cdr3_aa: CASSEKVVRDGYTF

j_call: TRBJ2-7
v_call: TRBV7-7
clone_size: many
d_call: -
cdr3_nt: TGTGCTAGCAGCTTCGCTAGCTCCTACGAGCAGTACTTC
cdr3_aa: CASSFASSYEQYF

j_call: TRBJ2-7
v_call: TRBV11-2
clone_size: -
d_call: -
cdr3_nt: TGTGCCAGCCACCCCCAAGGAGGGGAATTCTACGAGCAGTACTTC
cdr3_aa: CASHPQGGEFYEQYF

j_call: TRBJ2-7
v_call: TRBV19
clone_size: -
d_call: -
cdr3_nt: TGTGCCAGTGGGGGGAGGACTTCCGACGAGCAGTACTTC
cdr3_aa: CASGGRTSDEQYF

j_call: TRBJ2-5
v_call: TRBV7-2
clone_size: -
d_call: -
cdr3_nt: TGTGCCAGCAGCTTAGGGACTGCAGAGACCCAGTACTTC
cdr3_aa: CASSLGTAETQYF

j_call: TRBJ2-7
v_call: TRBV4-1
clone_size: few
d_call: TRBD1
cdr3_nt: TGCGCCAGCAGCCAAGATTCGGGACAGGGGAGGTACGAGCAGTACTTC
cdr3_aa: CASSQDSGQGRYEQYF